The sample holds a few counts of the clone carrying this T cell receptor (beta chain). Its antigen is as yet unknown. These data come from a study of a mutant IDH1 vaccine in newly diagnosed glioma. Study information: Patients received vaccination from 4-6 weeks after radiotherapy alone, or with temozolomide cycles. It was radiotherapy, temozolomide, or both that patients received previously, with most receiving both. At week 47 came visit V13, while visit V12 had come at week 35.

Documented time point: week 47, end of study. Vaccine doses each comprised 300 ug of mutant IDH1 20-mer peptide, with topical imiquimod. Donors had new WHO grade 3 or 4 IDH1-mutant, ATRX-lost astrocytomas. Produced via immunoSEQ multiplex PCR; TCRdb's table is partial and in-frame only. The table lists fewer than 40,000 clones, roughly four fifths of them singletons, with roughly 30% in the top ten. V lost 3 bases, J lost 3 bases, and 4 bases stayed unmatched. The CDR3 has 15 amino acids. Looked up from germline, CDR1 is SGDLS and CDR2 is YYNGEE. The source of this sequence is a man in his thirties or forties with glioma. This rearrangement joins TRBV9 to TRBJ2-3; the match to TRBD2 covers 10 bases. Sequenced here: PBMCs, sampled from a glioma patient whose treatment included an IDH1 peptide vaccine. The CDR3: CASSAYSGGTDTQYF. DNA for the CDR3: TGTGCCAGCAGCGCCTATAGCGGGGGGACAGATACGCAGTATTTT.